This T cell receptor beta chain was retrieved from a study of T cells in Graves' hyperthyroidism and ophthalmopathy. The CDR3 runs to 14 residues. The germline CDR1 and CDR2 sequences are SGHRS and YFSETQ. Losses at the gene ends were 8 bases for V and 4 bases for J; bases not matched to a gene: 8. Researchers amplified the TCR beta CDR3 regions from RNA transcripts. TCR CDR3 regions were first amplified by RT-PCR with HTBI primers. MiXCR, run by TCRdb on the multiplex PCR reads, gives a single entry per CDR3 protein. The repertoire holds about 210,000 distinct CDR3 sequences, with roughly 18% as singletons.

The TCR originated in a man aged 50 to 60 with Graves' hyperthyroidism. The genes are TRBV5-1 and TRBJ2-5; 10 bases fit TRBD2. The sequencing sample was made of blood. Here the CDR3 DNA reads TGCGCCAGTTGTAGCGGGAGGTTCACAGAGACCCAGTACTTC. This gives the protein CASCSGRFTETQYF.